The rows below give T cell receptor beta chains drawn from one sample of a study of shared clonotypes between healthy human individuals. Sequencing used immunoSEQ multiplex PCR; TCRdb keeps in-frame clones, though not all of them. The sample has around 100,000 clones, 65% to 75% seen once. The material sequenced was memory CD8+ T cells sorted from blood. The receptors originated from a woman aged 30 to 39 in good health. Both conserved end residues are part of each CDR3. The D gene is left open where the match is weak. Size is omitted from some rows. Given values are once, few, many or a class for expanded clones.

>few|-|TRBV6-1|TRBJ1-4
CASSEAPTTNEKLFF
TGTGCCAGCAGTGAGGCACCCACAACTAATGAAAAACTGTTTTTT
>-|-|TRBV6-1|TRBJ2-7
CASAQGMGEQYF
TGTGCCAGCGCACAGGGTATGGGCGAGCAGTACTTC
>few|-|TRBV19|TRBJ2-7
CASSITSYSYEQYF
TGTGCCAGTAGTATTACTTCCTACTCCTACGAGCAGTACTTC
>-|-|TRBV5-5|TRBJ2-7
CASSLATERYEQYF
TGTGCCAGCAGCTTGGCAACGGAACGCTACGAGCAGTACTTC
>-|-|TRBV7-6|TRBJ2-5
CASSQKRLGRPQETQYF
TGTGCCAGCAGCCAAAAGAGGCTGGGACGCCCTCAAGAGACCCAGTACTTC
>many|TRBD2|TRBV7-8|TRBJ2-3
CASSLDGRAADTQYF
TGTGCCAGCAGCTTAGACGGGAGGGCGGCAGATACGCAGTATTTT
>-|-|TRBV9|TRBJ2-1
CASSVGGGSDEQFF
TGTGCCAGCAGCGTAGGTGGGGGGTCGGATGAGCAGTTCTTC
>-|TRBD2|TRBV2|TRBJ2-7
CARGLAGAGYEQYF
TGTGCCAGAGGACTAGCGGGAGCGGGGTACGAGCAGTACTTC
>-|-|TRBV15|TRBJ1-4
CATSRDSGDEKLFF
TGTGCCACCAGCAGAGATAGTGGCGATGAAAAACTGTTTTTT
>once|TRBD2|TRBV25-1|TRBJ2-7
CASSGTSGYEQYF
TGTGCCAGCAGCGGTACTAGCGGATACGAGCAGTACTTC
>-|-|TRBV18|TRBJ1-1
CASSPWGAPEAFF
TGTGCCAGCTCACCATGGGGGGCACCTGAAGCTTTCTTT
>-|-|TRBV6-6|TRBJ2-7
CASSYSKEGLGHEQYF
TGTGCCAGCAGTTACTCGAAGGAGGGCCTGGGACACGAGCAGTACTTC
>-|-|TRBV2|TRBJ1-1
CASTRGNTEAFF
TGTGCCAGCACCAGGGGGAACACTGAAGCTTTCTTT
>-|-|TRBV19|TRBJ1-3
CASTVRSGNTIYF
TGTGCCAGTACGGTCAGGTCCGGAAACACCATATATTTT
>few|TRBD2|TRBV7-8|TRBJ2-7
CASSSDDHTSGTTYEQYF
TGTGCCAGCAGCTCAGACGATCACACTAGCGGGACTACCTACGAGCAGTACTTC
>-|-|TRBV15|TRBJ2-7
CATSRDWVGGSYEQYF
TGTGCCACCAGCAGAGATTGGGTGGGAGGCTCCTACGAGCAGTACTTC
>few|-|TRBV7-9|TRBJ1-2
CASSLASGPAGYTF
TGTGCCAGCAGCTTAGCTTCGGGGCCCGCTGGCTACACCTTC
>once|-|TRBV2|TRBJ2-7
CASSEGQGWYEQYF
TGTGCCAGCAGTGAAGGCCAGGGGTGGTACGAGCAGTACTTC
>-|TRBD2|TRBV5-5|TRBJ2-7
CASTRTFLAGGGNEQYF
TGTGCCAGCACCCGGACCTTTCTAGCGGGAGGCGGGAACGAGCAGTACTTC
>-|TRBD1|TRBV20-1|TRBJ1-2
CSVRTGRGYTF
TGCAGTGTTCGGACAGGGCGCGGCTACACCTTC
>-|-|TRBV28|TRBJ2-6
CASSQEGAGANVLTF
TGTGCCAGCTCCCAGGAGGGCGCCGGGGCCAACGTCCTGACTTTC
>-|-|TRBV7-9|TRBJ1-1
CASSNRYREGRTEAFF
TGTGCCAGCAGCAACCGATACAGGGAGGGTCGCACTGAAGCTTTCTTT
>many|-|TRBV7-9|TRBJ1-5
CASSPDGFNQPQHF
TGTGCCAGCAGCCCGGACGGATTCAATCAGCCCCAGCATTTT
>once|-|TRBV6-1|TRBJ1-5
CASTYLTAPGEPQHF
TGTGCCAGCACCTACCTGACCGCACCGGGGGAGCCCCAGCATTTT
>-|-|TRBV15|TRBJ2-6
CATSRDASSGANVLTF
TGTGCCACCAGCAGAGATGCGAGCTCTGGGGCCAACGTCCTGACTTTC
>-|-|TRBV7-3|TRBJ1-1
CASSLVSVEAFF
TGTGCCAGCAGCTTAGTATCCGTTGAAGCTTTCTTT
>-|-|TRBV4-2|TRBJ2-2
CASSQGRGVNTGELFF
TGTGCCAGCAGCCAAGGACGGGGTGTAAACACCGGGGAGCTGTTTTTT
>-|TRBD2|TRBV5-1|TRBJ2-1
CASSLASGGYNEQFF
TGCGCCAGCAGCTTGGCTAGCGGGGGTTACAATGAGCAGTTCTTC
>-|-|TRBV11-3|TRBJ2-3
CASSSLLGTDTQYF
TGTGCCAGCAGCTCCCTCTTGGGCACAGATACGCAGTATTTT
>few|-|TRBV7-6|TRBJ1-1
CASSFEVTTEAFF
TGTGCCAGCAGCTTTGAAGTCACCACTGAAGCTTTCTTT
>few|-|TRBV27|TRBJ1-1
CASSSGGYLRTEAFF
TGTGCCAGCAGTTCAGGCGGCTACCTTAGAACTGAAGCTTTCTTT
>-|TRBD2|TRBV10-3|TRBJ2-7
CAISSRLAPLEQYF
TGTGCCATCAGCTCCAGACTAGCGCCCCTAGAGCAGTACTTC
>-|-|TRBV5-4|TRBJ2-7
CASSLATVVNEQYF
TGTGCCAGCAGCTTGGCGACAGTGGTAAACGAGCAGTACTTC
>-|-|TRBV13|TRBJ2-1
CASSLETKRSYNEQFF
TGTGCCAGCAGCTTAGAGACAAAACGATCCTACAATGAGCAGTTCTTC
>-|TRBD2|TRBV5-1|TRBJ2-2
CASSLAPSGSSNVFPGELFF
TGCGCCAGCAGCTTGGCCCCTAGCGGGAGTTCGAACGTTTTCCCCGGGGAGCTGTTTTTT
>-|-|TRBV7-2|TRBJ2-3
CASSLIADTQYF
TGTGCCAGCAGCTTAATCGCAGATACGCAGTATTTT
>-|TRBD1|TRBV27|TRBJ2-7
CASIGQAYEQYF
TGTGCCAGCATCGGACAGGCCTACGAGCAGTACTTC
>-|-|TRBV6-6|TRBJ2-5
CASSYKPGAQYF
TGTGCCAGCAGTTACAAGCCGGGGGCCCAGTACTTC
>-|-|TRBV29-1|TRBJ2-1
CSVGYNEQFF
TGCAGCGTTGGGTACAATGAGCAGTTCTTC
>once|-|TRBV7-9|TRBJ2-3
CASSLGNRAPSTDTQYF
TGTGCCAGCAGCTTAGGCAACAGGGCTCCTAGCACAGATACGCAGTATTTT
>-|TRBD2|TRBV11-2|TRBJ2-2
CASSLAGGIRGELFF
TGTGCCAGCAGCCTAGCGGGAGGGATTAGGGGGGAGCTGTTTTTT
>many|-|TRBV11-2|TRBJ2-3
CASSLLGTSTDTQYF
TGTGCCAGCAGCTTATTGGGAACTAGCACAGATACGCAGTATTTT
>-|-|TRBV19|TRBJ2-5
CASSIDPWRGGAETQYF
TGTGCCAGTAGTATAGATCCATGGAGGGGTGGGGCAGAGACCCAGTACTTC
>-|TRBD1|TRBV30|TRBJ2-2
CAWSVETGVNTGELFF
TGTGCCTGGAGTGTAGAGACAGGGGTCAACACCGGGGAGCTGTTTTTT
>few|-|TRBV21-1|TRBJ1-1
CASGTVRIDTEAFF
TGTGCCAGTGGGACAGTAAGGATCGACACTGAAGCTTTCTTT
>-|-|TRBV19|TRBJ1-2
CASSMLRGTPNYGYTF
TGTGCCAGTAGTATGCTGAGGGGGACACCCAACTATGGCTACACCTTC
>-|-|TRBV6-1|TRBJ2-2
CASSELVGTNTGELFF
TGTGCCAGCAGTGAATTGGTGGGAACGAACACCGGGGAGCTGTTTTTT
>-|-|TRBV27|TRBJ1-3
CASSLSGRPGGNTIYF
TGTGCCAGCAGTTTATCGGGCCGCCCAGGTGGAAACACCATATATTTT
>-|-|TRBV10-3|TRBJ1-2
CAISYTTGPYGYTF
TGTGCCATCAGCTATACGACAGGCCCCTATGGCTACACCTTC
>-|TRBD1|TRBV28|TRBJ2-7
CASSLPNRDSNEQYF
TGTGCCAGCAGTTTACCCAACCGGGACAGCAACGAGCAGTACTTC
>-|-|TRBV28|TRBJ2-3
CASSFAGVEYTQYF
TGTGCCAGCAGTTTTGCAGGCGTGGAGTATACGCAGTATTTT
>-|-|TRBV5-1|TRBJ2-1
CASSLDSSSYNEQFF
TGCGCCAGCAGCTTGGATAGTAGCTCCTACAATGAGCAGTTCTTC
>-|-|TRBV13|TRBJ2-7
CASSLEGGVSYEQYF
TGTGCCAGCAGCTTAGAGGGGGGAGTTTCCTACGAGCAGTACTTC
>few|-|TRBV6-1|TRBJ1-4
CASSGNKGGGEKLFF
TGTGCCAGCAGTGGTAATAAGGGTGGGGGCGAAAAACTGTTTTTT
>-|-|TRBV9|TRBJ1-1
CASSLSWGTTEAFF
TGTGCCAGCAGCCTAAGTTGGGGTACCACTGAAGCTTTCTTT
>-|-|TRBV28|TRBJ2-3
CASSYGDTQYF
TGTGCCAGCAGCTACGGTGATACGCAGTATTTT
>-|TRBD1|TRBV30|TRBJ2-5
CACRPGQGIETQYF
TGTGCCTGTCGACCGGGACAGGGGATAGAGACCCAGTACTTC
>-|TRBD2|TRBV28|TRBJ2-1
CASSSLLADNEQFF
TGTGCCAGCAGTTCTCTACTAGCGGACAATGAGCAGTTCTTC
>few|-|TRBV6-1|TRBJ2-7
CASSEEGGGYYEQYF
TGTGCCAGCAGTGAAGAAGGAGGTGGGTACTACGAGCAGTACTTC
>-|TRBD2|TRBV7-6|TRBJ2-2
CASSLGAGGPGTGELFF
TGTGCCAGCAGCCTGGGAGCGGGAGGGCCGGGCACCGGGGAGCTGTTTTTT